This T cell receptor beta chain was retrieved from a study of T cell clonality in common variable immunodeficiency (dated by TCRdb to the mid-2010s). Beyond this particular receptor, the publication reports: Even though DNA input was equal, the average per sample came to some 82,000 unique sequences for controls compared with approximately 29,000 for CVID samples. According to the authors, finding the cause of the higher clonality in CVID would require sequencing the repertoires of T cell subpopulations. Fewer TCRbeta clones were shared among CVID subjects than among healthy controls (p < 0.0001). Fewer deletions and N-nucleotide insertions were reportedly observed in CVID TCRbeta sequences, and highly modified clones with 13 or more V deletions were reportedly absent from CVID TCRbeta sequences. TCRbeta clonality was higher in CVID subjects than in healthy controls (t-test p = 0.018), and the increase was most characteristic of about a third of subjects. Differences among patients in the CVID cohort limited the correlations between repertoire features and clinical complications.

Ten or more counts support this clone. Its antigen is still unknown. The read finishes 3 residues shy of the CDR3 end, and the germline J gene is used to complete it. For sequencing, equivalent amounts of genomic DNA were input from CVID and control samples. For every sample, a 60 bp segment covering the rearranged TCRbeta CDR3 region was amplified and then sequenced. The immunoSEQ assay, a bias-corrected multiplex PCR combined with high-throughput sequencing, was used for TCRbeta amplification. The authors' analysis ran thus. Every unique nucleotide sequence counted as a clone and was annotated with V, D and J genes, copy number and frequency. Sequences were labeled productive if in frame, and non-productive if out of frame or containing stop codons. As previously described, clonality was calculated on the basis of Shannon's entropy. The predicted amino acid sequences of productive clones were used to derive the mean CDR3 Kyte-Doolittle hydropathy. Hierarchical clustering of scaled V gene usage was performed with the R hclust function using Manhattan distance and complete linkage. Sharing of clones by CDR3 amino acid sequence was evaluated through resampling of 12 repertoires per group over 100 rounds. The repertoires were searched for approximately 72 published EBV-specific TCRbeta sequences and roughly 250 published CMV-specific TCRbeta sequences. After two CVID samples that produced fewer than 10,000 sequences were dropped from the analysis, 42 CVID repertoires remained. Drawn from immuneACCESS, this table holds only the in-frame rearrangements with V and J called that TCRdb kept. Clones are partly lost; checked studies trace under half to an unresolved V gene and leave the rest unexplained. That table furnishes V, J and clone size, whereas the DNA furnished D and trimming. This sample includes around 45,000 clones, and none of them was observed just once. The ten largest clonotypes hold about 0.7% of the sample.

From the germline V gene, CDR1 is SGDLS and CDR2 is YYNGEE. The CDR3 covers 13 residues, taking in both the cysteine and the phenylalanine. The 30 bases shown cover part of the CDR3, and their frame starts at base 1. V gives up 3 bases and J gives up 5 bases, and the segment between their germline ends measures 12 bases. Most CVID patients and most healthy controls were of Caucasian heritage. Heparinized peripheral whole blood samples of roughly 5 to 8.5 ml were collected from each donor. Genomic DNA from adults with common variable immune deficiency (CVID) and from healthy adult controls was used to sequence TCRbeta CDR3 repertoires. There were 22 healthy adult volunteers in the control group (approximately 12 female and 10 male), ranging in age from roughly 23 to 70 years, with a mean age of around 33. Diluted blood was density-centrifuged over Hypaque 1077 or Ficoll-Paque to isolate peripheral blood mononuclear cells. Genomic DNA was obtained from unsorted mononuclear cells using either Qiagen column purification or a centrifugation-based method.

The source is a person aged 18 to 70 in good health. The sample taken for sequencing was peripheral blood mononuclear cells. The rearranged chain carries TRBV9 and TRBJ2-7; 5 matching bases give a weak D call of TRBD2. The CDR3 reads as follows: CASSAGMFDEQYF. The DNA read from the CDR3 is TGTGCCAGCAGCGCGGGGATGTTTGACGAG.